The 25 T cell receptor beta chains in this list originate from one sample, sequenced in a study of T cell repertoires in aging, cancer and after chemotherapy. TRB rearrangements spanning V, D and J were amplified using mixed TRB-A/B primers. TCRdb re-derived calls from the multiplex PCR reads in MiXCR, one entry per CDR3 protein. The table has around 1,800 distinct CDR3 sequences, less than 40% seen once; the top ten hold around a quarter. TCR beta rearrangements were amplified from peripheral blood genomic DNA. Sequenced material: blood. These receptors originate from a human donor with a solid tumor. The donor label of this sample is uncertain.

This sequence joins TRBV6-1 and TRBJ2-3; D ambiguous. This CDR3 comprises 15 residues. With 0 bases removed from V and 0 bases from J, the gap between germline ends came to 7 bases. CDR1 and CDR2 (germline): MNHNS, SASEGT. The DNA of the CDR3 is TGTGCCAGCAGTGAAGCTGGGGATAGCACAGATACGCAGTATTTT. It is translated as CASSEAGDSTDTQYF.

The chain has TRBV5-1 and TRBJ2-2, with TRBD1 matching 11 bases. This CDR3 contains 15 residues. Looked up from germline, CDR1 is SGHRS and CDR2 is YFSETQ. V lost 4 bases and J lost 7; bases outside the gene matches: 6. In DNA form, the CDR3 reads TGCGCCAGCAGCGTTGGACAGGGGGCAGGCGGGGAGCTGTTTTTT. Translated: CASSVGQGAGGELFF. The entire variable domain, with the rest obtained from reference TRBV5-1 and TRBJ2-2, is as follows: KAGVTQTPRYLIKTRGQQVTLSCSPISGHRSVSWYQQTPGQGLQFLFEYFSETQRNKGNFPGRFSGRQFSNSRSEMNVSTLELGDSALYLCASSVGQGAGGELFFGEGSRLTVL.

This clonotype was found a few times. This chain joins TRBV30 and TRBJ1-5; weak D call: TRBD1 (5 bases). The germline gives CDR1 GTSNPN, CDR2 SVGIG (reference sequence). V lost 0 bases and J 6 bases, leaving 12 bases between the germline ends. This CDR3 is built from 14 residues. CDR3: CAWSVPGEGQPQHF. CDR3 nucleotides: TGTGCCTGGAGTGTACCGGGGGAAGGTCAGCCCCAGCATTTT. Full variable domain (outside the CDR3, taken from reference TRBV30 and TRBJ1-5): SQTIHQWPATLVQPVGSPLSLECTVEGTSNPNLYWYRQAAGRGLQLLFYSVGIGQISSEVPQNLSASRPQDRQFILSSKKLLLSDSGFYLCAWSVPGEGQPQHFGDGTRLSIL.

The chain links TRBV27 to TRBJ1-2; possibly TRBD1 for D (5 bases). The CDR3 consists of 15 residues. Deletions cut 4 bases from V and 6 bases from J, with 18 bases between. Germline CDR1 reads MNHEY; CDR2 reads SMNVEV (reference sequence). CDR3 sequence (DNA): TGTGCCAGCAGTTCGGCCAGAGCGGGGGTCCATGGCTACACCTTC. Amino acid sequence: CASSSARAGVHGYTF.

The rearrangement joins TRBV12-3 or TRBV12-4 to TRBJ1-3, with 7 bases identical to TRBD1. The CDR3 runs 15 residues. V dropped 7 bases and J dropped 2; count of bases not matched to a gene: 8. The chain's CDR3 is CASTTGVGPGNTIYF. In DNA form, the CDR3 reads TGTGCCAGCACCACAGGGGTCGGTCCTGGAAACACCATATATTTT.

The table lists this clonotype with a few counts. The rearrangement uses TRBV19 and TRBJ2-3; D gene ambiguous. V lost 5 bases, J lost 2 bases, and 11 bases lay in between. The CDR3 is 14 residues long. The germline gives CDR1 LNHDA, CDR2 SQIVND (reference sequence). The CDR3 sequence is CASSLAASTDTQYF. The CDR3 coding sequence is TGTGCCAGTAGTCTGGCCGCTTCCACAGATACGCAGTATTTT. Full variable domain (missing parts from reference TRBV19 and TRBJ2-3): DGGITQSPKYLFRKEGQNVTLSCEQNLNHDAMYWYRQDPGQGLRLIYYSQIVNDFQKGDIAEGYSVSREKKESFPLTVTSAQKNPTAFYLCASSLAASTDTQYFGPGTRLTVL.

This sequence joins TRBV12-3 or TRBV12-4 and TRBJ2-1; D ambiguous. Trimming removed 5 bases at V and 8 bases at J, with 7 bases between. The length of the CDR3 is 11 residues. The CDR3, as DNA: TGTGCCAGCAGTGGTTGGGATGAGCAGTTCTTC. Amino acid sequence: CASSGWDEQFF.

CDR3 DNA: TGTGCCTGGACCCTCCGGGACAGGGCTGGCTACACCTTC. Amino acid sequence: CAWTLRDRAGYTF. The chain links TRBV30 to TRBJ1-2, with TRBD1 identical over 9 bases. This CDR3 comprises 13 residues. V trimming: 4 bases; J trimming: 7 bases; junction bases outside the gene matches: 7. In germline, CDR1 is GTSNPN, CDR2 SVGIG (reference sequence).

The chain links TRBV29-1 to TRBJ1-4; TRBD1 is a possible D gene (5 bases). Between the trimmed V and J ends, which lost 7 bases and 2 bases, there was a span of 8 bases. Germline V gives CDR1 SQVTM, CDR2 ANQGSEA. The CDR3 extends over 12 amino acids. The CDR3 DNA follows: TGCAGCGCCCAGGGTACTAATGAAAAACTGTTTTTT. Encoded protein: CSAQGTNEKLFF.

In its sample, this clonotype ranks as large (0.1 to 1%). V is TRBV29-1 and J is TRBJ1-2; 7 positions match TRBD1. This CDR3 has 13 residues. Trimming at V came to 6 bases and at J to 5 bases, leaving 9 bases not matched to a gene. In germline, CDR1 is SQVTM, CDR2 ANQGSEA. The CDR3 DNA follows: TGCAGCGTGGCCACCGGGACAGAGTATGGCTACACCTTC. Encoded protein: CSVATGTEYGYTF. Full variable domain (rest looked up from reference TRBV29-1 and TRBJ1-2): SAVISQKPSRDICQRGTSLTIQCQVDSQVTMMFWYRQQPGQSLTLIATANQGSEATYESGFVIDKFPISRPNLTFSTLTVSNMSPEDSSIYLCSVATGTEYGYTFGSGTRLTVV.

The V call is TRBV12-3 or TRBV12-4, the J call TRBJ2-3, with 14 bases fitting TRBD2. V shed 6 bases and J 1 base; nucleotides not matched to a gene: 12. This CDR3 spans 19 amino acids. CDR3 in amino acids: CASRATGTSGRGGTDTQYF. Here the CDR3 DNA reads TGTGCCAGCAGGGCCACTGGGACTAGCGGGAGAGGGGGCACAGATACGCAGTATTTT.

This clonotype was counted between two and nine times. The V and J genes are TRBV19 and TRBJ2-3; D is unclear. The CDR3 is 15 residues long. CDR1 and CDR2 from the germline V gene are LNHDA and SQIVND (reference sequence). V was cut by 5 bases and J by 3 bases, with 15 bases left in between. CDR3: CASSATGHYTDTQYF. In nucleotides, the CDR3 is TGTGCCAGTAGTGCGACGGGCCACTATACAGATACGCAGTATTTT.

This clonotype was observed a few times. The chain employs TRBV6-5 and TRBJ2-7, with 7 positions matching TRBD1. The V segment lost 6 bases and the J segment 3 bases; nucleotides outside the gene matches: 11. Germline V gene lookup returns CDR1 MNHEY and CDR2 SVGAGI. The length of the CDR3 is 15 residues. CDR3 DNA sequence: TGTGCCAGCAGGCCCCAGAGGGGGCCCGGCTACGAGCAGTACTTC. Translation: CASRPQRGPGYEQYF.

This clonotype was observed a few times. The gene calls are TRBV11-2 and TRBJ1-2; D is uncertain. Germline V lookup: CDR1 SGHAT, CDR2 FQNNGV. The CDR3 length is 11 residues. V gave up 5 bases and J gave up 4 bases, with 5 bases separating them. CDR3 amino acids: CASSGVYGYTF. In nucleotides, the CDR3 is TGTGCCAGCAGCGGGGTCTATGGCTACACCTTC.

The chain has TRBV10-3 and TRBJ2-2; D is uncertain. Trimming removed 0 bases at V and 0 bases at J, with 17 bases between. The CDR3 sequence is 19 residues long. Germline V lookup: CDR1 ENHRY, CDR2 SYGVKD. CDR3 in DNA: TGTGCCATCAGTGAGTCGATCGGTGGGTGGTTCGCGAACACCGGGGAGCTGTTTTTT. Its protein product is CAISESIGGWFANTGELFF.

This clonotype was picked up a small number of times. The chain has TRBV6-5 and TRBJ1-2; D is ambiguous. Germline CDR1 and CDR2: MNHEY and SVGAGI. This CDR3 spans 14 amino acids. Between the trimmed V and J ends, which lost 5 bases and 7 bases, there was a span of 17 bases. CDR3 coding DNA: TGTGCCAGCAGTCTGCCGGACGCTTTAGTTGGCTACACCTTC. Residues: CASSLPDALVGYTF.

This chain uses TRBV11-2 with TRBJ2-7; 7 bases are shared with TRBD2. This CDR3 has 12 amino acids. CDR1 and CDR2 (germline): SGHAT, FQNNGV. The J segment lost 4 bases and the V segment lost 5 bases, leaving 2 bases of the junction unmatched. This chain's CDR3 is CASSVSGYEQYF. CDR3 nucleotide sequence: TGTGCCAGCAGCGTTAGCGGGTACGAGCAGTACTTC.

By its share, this clonotype is large. The genes are TRBV6-5 and TRBJ2-1; TRBD2 matches at 11 bases. This CDR3 contains 16 residues. Germline CDR1 reads MNHEY; CDR2 reads SVGAGI. Trimming took 8 bases from V and 8 from J; bases not matched to a gene: 14. The CDR3 coding sequence is TGTGCCAGCGGAACGAGTCGGACTAGCGGGTCCCATGAGCAGTTCTTC. This sequence encodes CASGTSRTSGSHEQFF.

Remarks on this clonotype: One end of the junction is discordant with germline, which a read error may explain. The CDR3 spells CASSFRGGQPNKKLFF. For the CDR3, the DNA is TGTGCCAGCAGCTTTAGGGGGGGACAACCTAATAAAAAACTGTTTTTT. The chain couples TRBV7-9 to TRBJ1-4, with D tentatively TRBD1 (6 bases). CDR1 is SEHNR, CDR2 FQNEAQ, per germline (reference sequence). The CDR3 totals 16 residues. Full variable domain (missing parts from reference TRBV7-9 and TRBJ1-4): DTGVSQNPRHKITKRGQNVTFRCDPISEHNRLYWYRQTLGQGPEFLTYFQNEAQLEKSRLLSDRFSAERPKGSFSTLEIQRTEQGDSAMYLCASSFRGGQPNKKLFFGSGTQLSVL.

This clonotype has only a few counts. The V and J genes are TRBV7-2 and TRBJ2-3; no clear D gene. Trimming took 0 bases from V and 6 from J, leaving 10 bases between them. Germline V gene sequence: CDR1 SGHTA, CDR2 FQGNSA. The CDR3 consists of 14 residues. CDR3 DNA: TGTGCCAGCAGCTTAGCGGCGGTGGGGGATACGCAGTATTTT. Amino acid sequence: CASSLAAVGDTQYF.

The chain joins TRBV12-3 or TRBV12-4 to TRBJ2-7; maybe TRBD1 (6 bases). This CDR3 comprises 14 residues. Between the trimmed V and J ends, which lost 6 bases and 0 bases, there was a span of 12 bases. CDR3 protein: CASSLGASSYEQYF. The CDR3 coding sequence is TGTGCCAGCAGCCTGGGGGCGAGCTCCTACGAGCAGTACTTC.

This clonotype was counted only a few times. V is TRBV12-3 or TRBV12-4 and J is TRBJ1-5, with TRBD1 matching 9 bases. The CDR3 loop spans 13 amino acids. V dropped 5 bases and J dropped 7; count of bases not matched to a gene: 3. CDR3 DNA sequence: TGTGCCAGCAGTGTCGACAGGGGGCAGCCCCAGCATTTT. Translated: CASSVDRGQPQHF.

This chain connects TRBV7-2 to TRBJ1-1, with D possibly being TRBD1 (6 bases). There are 13 residues in the CDR3. Germline values: CDR1 SGHTA, CDR2 FQGNSA. The ends were cut back, 6 bases at V and 5 bases at J, with 13 bases in the middle. DNA of the CDR3: TGTGCCAGCAGTCTTAACAGGGATACTGAAGCTTTCTTT. Translation gives CASSLNRDTEAFF. Filled out from reference TRBV7-2 and TRBJ1-1, the complete variable domain reads GAGVSQSPSNKVTEKGKDVELRCDPISGHTALYWYRQSLGQGLEFLIYFQGNSAPDKSGLPSDRFSAERTGGSVSTLTIQRTQQEDSAVYLCASSLNRDTEAFFGQGTRLTVV.

V is TRBV6-5 and J is TRBJ2-7, with 12 positions matching TRBD1. The junction had 8 bases not matched to a gene; V was cut back by 10 bases and J by 7 bases. This CDR3 spans 13 amino acids. CDR1 MNHEY and CDR2 SVGAGI come from the germline V gene. CDR3 protein: CATGGTGGWEQYF. CDR3 DNA sequence: TGTGCCACCGGGGGGACAGGGGGCTGGGAGCAGTACTTC.

V and J are TRBV10-3 and TRBJ2-3; 7 nucleotides align to TRBD1. Germline loops: CDR1 ENHRY, CDR2 SYGVKD. The CDR3 runs to 15 residues. Trimming removed 3 bases from V and 0 bases from J; junction bases left unmatched: 3. For the CDR3, the DNA is TGTGCCATCAGTGAAGGACAGGCTAGCACAGATACGCAGTATTTT. Residues: CAISEGQASTDTQYF.